The 5 T cell receptor beta chains listed next were all sequenced from one sample in a study of follicular helper T cells after annual influenza vaccination. Sequencing was performed with immunoSEQ multiplex PCR; in TCRdb, only in-frame clones are kept and a portion is missing. The sample includes roughly 7,900 clones, around four fifths of them seen just once. Time point meaning: 2015-2016 season, 7 days after influenza vaccination. Material: CXCR5+ CD38- circulating T follicular helper cells from blood, obtained 7 days after influenza vaccination. The subset denotes: circulating Tfh, non-naive CD4+CXCR5+PD-1+ (ICOS+CD38+ or ICOS-CD38-). The receptor source for this set is an adult who received the influenza vaccine.

This chain joins TRBV4-1 and TRBJ2-3; D may be TRBD1 or TRBD2 (6 bases each). CDR3 length: 13 amino acids. Per germline, CDR1 MGHRA and CDR2 YSYEKL. The V and J ends lost 4 bases and 5 bases respectively, with 10 bases between them. The CDR3 loop is CASSPGGGDTQYF. CDR3 DNA: TGCGCCAGCAGCCCCGGAGGGGGAGATACGCAGTATTTT.

V and J are TRBV7-9 and TRBJ1-2, with D unclear. CDR1 is SEHNR, CDR2 FQNEAQ, per germline (reference sequence). The CDR3 runs 12 residues. V dropped 5 bases and J dropped 8 bases, with 12 bases sitting between them. This chain's CDR3 is CASSPSSRGYTF. As DNA, the CDR3 is TGTGCCAGCAGCCCCAGTTCAAGAGGCTACACCTTC.

This clone is a singleton in its sample. The V and J genes are TRBV10-3 and TRBJ1-4; D gene uncertain. CDR1 is ENHRY and CDR2 is SYGVKD in the germline V gene. With 6 bases removed from V and 3 bases from J, the gap between germline ends came to 8 bases. The CDR3 length is 13 residues. The CDR3 here is CAISRNPNEKLFF. The CDR3 DNA is TGTGCCATCAGCCGTAACCCTAATGAAAAACTGTTTTTT.

V is TRBV15 and J is TRBJ2-3; TRBD1 might be the D (6 bases). The CDR3 length is 16 residues. Germline-derived CDR1 and CDR2 are LNHNV and YYDKDF (reference sequence). V lost 1 base, J lost 2 bases, and 13 bases lay in between. In DNA form, the CDR3 reads TGTGCCACCAGCAGAGGCGCAGGGGCACCCACAGATACGCAGTATTTT. Translating it yields CATSRGAGAPTDTQYF.

V and J are TRBV5-1 and TRBJ2-5; 10 bases fit TRBD2. The CDR3 runs 17 residues. The germline V gene has CDR1 SGHRS and CDR2 YFSETQ. The trim removed 4 bases at V and 5 bases at J, leaving 14 bases unmatched. In DNA, the CDR3 is TGCGCCAGCAGCCCTAGCGGGGGATTTGCCCAGGGTGAGACCCAGTACTTC. Protein: CASSPSGGFAQGETQYF. Drawing the rest from reference TRBV5-1 and TRBJ2-5, the complete variable domain is KAGVTQTPRYLIKTRGQQVTLSCSPISGHRSVSWYQQTPGQGLQFLFEYFSETQRNKGNFPGRFSGRQFSNSRSEMNVSTLELGDSALYLCASSPSGGFAQGETQYFGPGTRLLVL.